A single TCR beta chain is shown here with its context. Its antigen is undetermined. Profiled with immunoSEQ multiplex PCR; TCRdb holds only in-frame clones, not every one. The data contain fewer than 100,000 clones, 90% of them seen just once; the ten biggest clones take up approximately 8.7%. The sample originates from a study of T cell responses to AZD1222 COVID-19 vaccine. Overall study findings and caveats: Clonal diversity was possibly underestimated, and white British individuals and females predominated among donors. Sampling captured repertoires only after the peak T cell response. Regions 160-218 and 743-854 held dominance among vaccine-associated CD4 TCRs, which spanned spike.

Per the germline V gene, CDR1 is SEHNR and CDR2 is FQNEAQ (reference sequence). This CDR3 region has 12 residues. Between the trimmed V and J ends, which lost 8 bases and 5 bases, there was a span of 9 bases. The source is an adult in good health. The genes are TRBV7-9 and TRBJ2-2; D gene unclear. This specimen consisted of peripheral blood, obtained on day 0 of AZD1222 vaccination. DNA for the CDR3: TGTGCCAGCGAATACCAAACCGGGGAGCTGTTTTTT. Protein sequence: CASEYQTGELFF.